The 16 T cell receptor beta chains presented below share a single source sample, sequenced in a study of beta chain features in type 1 diabetes. Expressed TCRB transcripts were sequenced because the isolated RNA had all been reverse transcribed beforehand. The protocol was immunoSEQ multiplex PCR, while the TCRdb copy is restricted to in-frame clones and leaves out a portion. This sample has about 320,000 clones, with 12% to 15% found just once. Specimen: central memory CD4+ T cells from blood. Source of these receptors: a man between 25 and 39 years old in good health.

This clone was observed many times. The chain uses TRBV14 and TRBJ2-7; D is undetermined. The CDR3 spans 13 residues. With 1 base removed from V and 6 bases from J, the gap between germline ends came to 10 bases. Germline V gene data show CDR1 as SGHDN and CDR2 as FVKESK. In DNA form, the CDR3 reads TGTGCCAGCAGCCAAGGGTATGATGGCGAGCAGTACTTC. Translation gives CASSQGYDGEQYF.

This clone was counted only a few times. V gene TRBV7-6 combines with J gene TRBJ2-5; the D is unclear. CDR3 length: 11 residues. The germline V and J ends were trimmed by 4 bases and 0 bases, with 0 bases remaining between them. Germline V gives CDR1 SGHVS, CDR2 FNYEAQ. This CDR3 is CASSYQETQYF. In DNA form, the CDR3 reads TGTGCCAGCAGCTACCAAGAGACCCAGTACTTC.

This clone has just a few counts. The rearrangement uses TRBV4-3 and TRBJ1-2; the match to TRBD1 covers 7 bases. The V segment lost 4 bases and the J segment 8 bases; nucleotides outside the gene matches: 10. CDR1 LGHNA and CDR2 YSLEER come from the germline V gene. CDR3 length: 14 residues. CDR3 sequence: CASSPGRGLPGYTF. The CDR3 DNA follows: TGCGCCAGCAGCCCAGGTAGGGGGCTGCCAGGCTACACCTTC.

The chain recombines TRBV27 with TRBJ2-3, with D perhaps assigned TRBD1 or TRBD2 (5 bases each). The CDR3 totals 16 residues. Germline CDR1 and CDR2: MNHEY and SMNVEV (reference sequence). V dropped 8 bases and J dropped 4 bases, with 22 bases sitting between them. The CDR3 protein is CASGSGGSRGPDTQYF. The CDR3 region has the DNA TGTGCCAGCGGATCGGGTGGGTCACGGGGCCCAGATACGCAGTATTTT.

This clone appeared many times. The V call is TRBV29-1, the J call TRBJ1-1; tentatively, D is TRBD1 (5 bases). The V end was cut by 4 bases, the J end by 1 base, with 10 bases between. CDR1 SQVTM and CDR2 ANQGSEA come from the germline V gene. This CDR3 contains 13 residues. The CDR3 region is CSVVGQGNTEAFF. The CDR3 nucleotides are TGCAGCGTTGTAGGGCAGGGGAACACTGAAGCTTTCTTT.

J is TRBJ2-7 and V is TRBV6-5, with 7 bases that match TRBD2. V lost 5 bases, J lost 3 bases, and 7 bases stayed unmatched. CDR3 size: 14 residues. The germline gives CDR1 MNHEY, CDR2 SVGAGI. The CDR3: CASSDPGLLYEQYV. The CDR3 DNA reads TGTGCCAGCAGTGACCCGGGACTACTCTACGAGCAGTACGTC.

The chain employs TRBV7-9 and TRBJ2-7; the D call may be TRBD1 or TRBD2 (5 bases each). From germline, CDR1 is SEHNR and CDR2 FQNEAQ (reference sequence). V gave up 2 bases and J gave up 6 bases, with 11 bases separating them. The CDR3 length is 13 residues. CDR3 bases: TGTGCCAGCAGCTTAACGCCGGGGCGCGAGCAGTACGTC. Translating gives CASSLTPGREQYV.

This clone occurred many times. The genes are TRBV10-3 and TRBJ1-1, with D uncertain. V gave up 10 bases and J gave up 0 bases, with 12 bases separating them. Germline CDR1 and CDR2: ENHRY and SYGVKD. This CDR3 is 13 amino acids long. The CDR3 here is CATQEGVNTEAFF. The DNA of the CDR3 is TGTGCCACCCAAGAAGGAGTGAACACTGAAGCTTTCTTT.

This chain uses TRBV2 with TRBJ2-7; 7 bases map to TRBD1. J was trimmed by 4 bases and V by 4 bases; bases with no gene match: 4. Germline V gene lookup returns CDR1 SNHLY and CDR2 FYNNEI. The CDR3 loop spans 13 amino acids. The CDR3 reads CASSGDSKYEQYV. The CDR3 nucleotides read TGTGCCAGCAGTGGGGACAGCAAATACGAGCAGTACGTC.

Details on this clone: The same CDR3 can be traced to other DNA sequences in this sample. The chain recombines TRBV5-4 with TRBJ2-3, with D possibly TRBD2 on 6 matching bases. Per germline, CDR1 SGHNT and CDR2 YYREEE (reference sequence). The CDR3 has 13 amino acids. Trimming cost V 0 bases and J 4 bases, with 6 bases left between them. The CDR3, as DNA: TGTGCCAGCAGCTTGGGGGGGGCAGATACGCAGTATTTT. It is translated as CASSLGGADTQYF. Based on the CDR3 plus reference TRBV5-4 and TRBJ2-3, the full variable domain is ETGVTQSPTHLIKTRGQQVTLRCSSQSGHNTVSWYQQALGQGPQFIFQYYREEENGRGNFPPRFSGLQFPNYSSELNVNALELDDSALYLCASSLGGADTQYFGPGTRLTVL.

On this clone itself: The junction shows a germline mismatch at one end, possibly a read error. The CDR3 DNA reads as TGCGCCAGCAGCCAAGAGGATTTGGCCAGCGGTACCTACGAGCAGTACTTC. Its protein product is CASSQEDLASGTYEQYF. The chain carries TRBV5-4 and TRBJ2-7; a weak D match, TRBD2 (5 bases). Germline-derived CDR1 and CDR2 are SGHNT and YYREEE (reference sequence). The CDR3 covers 17 residues.

The chain uses TRBV4-3 and TRBJ2-7; D is unclear. The CDR3 has 15 residues. Germline V CDR1 and CDR2: LGHNA, YSLEER. Trimming shortened V by 4 bases and J by 7 bases, and 20 bases separated the two germline ends. CDR3 residues: CASSPVKDGSAEQYF. The CDR3 region has the DNA TGCGCCAGCAGCCCTGTGAAGGACGGCTCGGCGGAGCAGTACTTC.

The chain couples TRBV7-7 to TRBJ2-7, with 8 bases lining up with TRBD1. Trimming cost V 5 bases and J 3 bases; bases outside gene matches: 6. The length of the CDR3 is 14 residues. Germline V lookup: CDR1 SSHAT, CDR2 FNYEAQ (reference sequence). The CDR3 coding sequence is TGTGCCAGCAGCCACCTCGACAGGGGCTACGAGCAGTACGTC. Amino acid sequence: CASSHLDRGYEQYV.

This clone was counted a few times. V usage is TRBV2 and J usage is TRBJ1-2; TRBD1 agrees at 10 bases. V lost 6 bases, J lost 4 bases, and 5 bases stayed unmatched. In germline, CDR1 is SNHLY, CDR2 FYNNEI. The length of the CDR3 is 14 residues. This CDR3 reads CASSAGQGLYGYTF. CDR3 bases: TGTGCCAGCAGCGCGGGACAGGGGCTCTATGGCTACACCTTC.

J is TRBJ2-5 and V is TRBV6-1; D tentatively fits TRBD1 or TRBD2 (6 bases each). The CDR3 has 17 residues. V lost 1 base to trimming and J lost 4 bases, with 19 bases between them. In germline, CDR1 is MNHNS, CDR2 SASEGT. The CDR3 DNA follows: TGTGCCAGCAGTGAAGGGGGGGCAGGGAGGAGCCGAGAGACCCAGTACTTC. As protein: CASSEGGAGRSRETQYF.

This clone has more than one count but fewer than ten. This chain uses TRBV9 with TRBJ1-4; tentative D call: TRBD1 (5 bases). V lost 4 bases and J lost 1, with 14 bases in between. Germline CDR1 and CDR2: SGDLS and YYNGEE. CDR3 length equals 16 residues. CDR3 in DNA: TGTGCCAGCAGCACTAGTCCGGGGGAAACTAATGAAAAACTGTTTTTT. Its protein is CASSTSPGETNEKLFF.